These T cell receptor beta chains were read from a single sample in a study of Graves' ophthalmopathy and Graves' hyperthyroidism. TCRdb reprocessed the multiplex PCR reads with MiXCR, giving one entry per CDR3 protein. Of about 210,000 distinct CDR3 sequences in the sample, 29% were seen once. Sequencing input: peripheral blood. Every receptor here comes from a man aged 50 to 60 with Graves' ophthalmopathy. Each CDR3 is given with its conserved first and last residue. A D gene is named only where the DNA matches it firmly. The size entry is marked missing in some rows and otherwise reads once, few, many or a size class.

v_gene,abundance,j_gene,d_gene,CDR3nt,CDR3aa
TRBV6-5,many,TRBJ2-7,-,TGTGCCAGCACCGAGGATTCAGGGGACTGGGTGTCCGAGCAGTACTTC,CASTEDSGDWVSEQYF
TRBV6-1,-,TRBJ1-1,TRBD1,TGTGCCAGCAGGAAACAGGGGGACGGGACTGAAGCTTTCTTT,CASRKQGDGTEAFF
TRBV7-2,-,TRBJ1-1,-,TGTGCCAGCCGACGGGACATACTGAACACTGAAGCTTTCTTT,CASRRDILNTEAFF
TRBV7-9,many,TRBJ2-5,TRBD2,TGTGCCAGCAGCTCGGGACTAGCGGGAGCCCAAGAGACCCAGTACTTC,CASSSGLAGAQETQYF
TRBV7-9,many,TRBJ2-7,TRBD2,TGTGCCAGCAGCTCACTAGCGGGTCTGGAAGAGCAGTACTTC,CASSSLAGLEEQYF
TRBV12-3/TRBV12-4,many,TRBJ2-2,-,TGTGCCAGCAGGTACAGGGTGGACACCGGGGAGCTGTTTTTT,CASRYRVDTGELFF
TRBV6-1,many,TRBJ1-3,-,TGTGCCAGCAGTAAGGACAGCCAAGGGAGAAACACCATATATTTT,CASSKDSQGRNTIYF
TRBV6-5,-,TRBJ2-7,TRBD2,TGTGCCAGCAGTTTGTCTAGCGGGAGGTTTTTCGAGCAGTACTTC,CASSLSSGRFFEQYF
TRBV29-1,many,TRBJ2-7,-,TGCAGCGCCCGGCGGAACAGGGACTACGAGCAGTACTTC,CSARRNRDYEQYF
TRBV7-9,many,TRBJ2-7,TRBD2,TGTGCCAGCAGCTTATTTGGCGCTAGCGGGAGGGTCGAGCAGTACTTC,CASSLFGASGRVEQYF
TRBV7-8,many,TRBJ2-2,-,TGTGCCAGCAGCTTTGGGGCCGGATCCGGGGAGCTGTTTTTT,CASSFGAGSGELFF
TRBV30,-,TRBJ2-5,-,TGTGCCTGGAGTGCCGACTTGCAAGAGACCCAGTACTTC,CAWSADLQETQYF
TRBV6-2/TRBV6-3,once,TRBJ2-7,-,TGTGCCAGCAGTTTCCCCGAGATGAGCCGTAGGATCTTCTACGAGCAGTACTTC,CASSFPEMSRRIFYEQYF
TRBV14,many,TRBJ1-1,-,TGTGCCAGCAGCGAGAGAGTCAGGGGACTGAACACTGAAGCTTTCTTT,CASSERVRGLNTEAFF
TRBV11-2,many,TRBJ1-6,-,TGTGCCAGCAGCTTAGATCGGGGGGCTGTATCACCCCTCCACTTT,CASSLDRGAVSPLHF
TRBV4-3,many,TRBJ1-1,-,TGCGCCAGCAGCCCCTCCTGGGACACTGAAGCTTTCTTT,CASSPSWDTEAFF
TRBV12-5,many,TRBJ1-1,-,TGTGCTAGTGGTTTGGCGGGTCTAAGGGCTTTCTTT,CASGLAGLRAFF
TRBV20-1,many,TRBJ1-5,-,TGCAGTGCCATGGGACGACACAATCAGCCCCAGCATTTT,CSAMGRHNQPQHF
TRBV4-2,-,TRBJ2-5,TRBD2,TGTGCCAGCAGCCTGAGTATGGGAGCCGGACTAGCGGGAGGGCCTCTCCAAGCGACCCAGTACTTC,CASSLSMGAGLAGGPLQATQYF
TRBV7-9,many,TRBJ2-7,TRBD2,TGTGCCAGCAGCTCAGCGGGAGGGGATTCCTACGAGCAGTACTTC,CASSSAGGDSYEQYF
TRBV6-1,few,TRBJ1-2,TRBD1,TGTGCCAGCAGCCGCGACAGGGGAGGTAGTTTAGGGTATGGCTACACCTTC,CASSRDRGGSLGYGYTF
TRBV5-1,many,TRBJ2-2,-,TGCGCCAGCATGCAGCTTTACACCGGGGAGCTGTTTTTT,CASMQLYTGELFF
TRBV5-1,many,TRBJ2-5,-,TGCGCCAGCAGCTGGATGACAGGCCAAGAGACCCAGTACTTC,CASSWMTGQETQYF
TRBV6-2/TRBV6-3,many,TRBJ1-1,TRBD1,TGTGCCAGCAGTTACAGGAGACAGGGGGCTACTGAAGCTTTCTTT,CASSYRRQGATEAFF
TRBV28,many,TRBJ2-5,TRBD2,TGTGCCAGCACTCCCTCGGGAGGGGGACAAGAGACCCAGTACTTC,CASTPSGGGQETQYF
TRBV12-3/TRBV12-4,many,TRBJ2-5,-,TGTGCCAGCAGTAGAAGGGGAGAGACCCAGTACTTC,CASSRRGETQYF
TRBV2,many,TRBJ2-4,-,TGTGCCAGCAGTGAAAGTGGAAGGGATCGCGAGGTTAGGGTCAAAAACATTCAGTACTTC,CASSESGRDREVRVKNIQYF
TRBV30,-,TRBJ1-1,-,TGTGCCTTGGAAGGGACGGGAATGAACACTGAAGCTTTCTTT,CALEGTGMNTEAFF
TRBV19,many,TRBJ2-5,-,TGTGCCAGTAGTGCCGATCTAGCCGGGGGCCAAGAGACCCAGTACTTC,CASSADLAGGQETQYF
TRBV6-5,-,TRBJ1-1,-,TGTGCCAGCAGTTACAAGGGCGACGCTTTCTTT,CASSYKGDAFF
TRBV5-1,many,TRBJ2-7,-,TGCGCCAGCCGCCTGTGGGTAGGGCAGGGCGAGCAGTACTTC,CASRLWVGQGEQYF
TRBV6-2/TRBV6-3,many,TRBJ1-5,TRBD1,TGTGCCAGCAGTCGGACAGGGAGATGGCCCCAGCATTTT,CASSRTGRWPQHF
TRBV5-1,many,TRBJ2-4,-,TGCGCCAGCAGCTGGGACAAGGGATCCAAAAACATTCAGTACTTC,CASSWDKGSKNIQYF
TRBV6-1,many,TRBJ2-7,-,TGTGCCAGCAGTGAACTGTACGAGCAGTACTTC,CASSELYEQYF
TRBV18,many,TRBJ2-7,-,TGTGCCAGCTCACTCAGACCCGGAGCCGAGCAGTACTTC,CASSLRPGAEQYF
TRBV4-3,many,TRBJ2-7,-,TGCGCCAGCAGCCCGACGAGGGTGTCCTACGAGCAGTACTTC,CASSPTRVSYEQYF
TRBV28,-,TRBJ1-2,-,TGTGCCAGCAGTTCGTACAGGGTTGGCTACACCTTC,CASSSYRVGYTF
TRBV6-2/TRBV6-3,-,TRBJ2-7,-,TGTGCCACCGGACGGACCAATCTCTACGAGCAGTACTTC,CATGRTNLYEQYF
TRBV28,-,TRBJ1-1,-,TGTGCCAGCAGTCCCTGGGGTTGGGGGGAGAAGAACACTGAAGCTTTCTTT,CASSPWGWGEKNTEAFF
TRBV6-2/TRBV6-3,few,TRBJ2-7,TRBD1,TGTGCCAGCAGTTACCACGTTGCTCTCGGGACAGGGAGGGACGAGCAGTACTTC,CASSYHVALGTGRDEQYF
TRBV24-1,-,TRBJ2-2,-,TGTGCCACCGCAGGGGCGAACACCGGGGAGCTGTTTTTT,CATAGANTGELFF
TRBV12-3/TRBV12-4,few,TRBJ2-7,TRBD2,TGTGCCAGCACTACACTGGGACTAGCGGGAGGTAGAGAGCAGTACTTC,CASTTLGLAGGREQYF
TRBV2,many,TRBJ2-7,-,TGTGCCAGCAGTCACGACTCCACGGAGGACGAGCAGTACTTC,CASSHDSTEDEQYF
TRBV7-2,once,TRBJ2-7,-,TGTGCCAGCAGCTTGCCGACAGTGAAGTACGAGCAGTACTTC,CASSLPTVKYEQYF
TRBV20-1,many,TRBJ1-6,-,TGCAGTGCTTTATGGGGGCCGTATAATTCACCCCTCCACTTT,CSALWGPYNSPLHF
TRBV6-5,-,TRBJ1-2,-,TGTGCCAGCAGTTCCCTCTCAGGGCCGTCTGGAGGCTACACCTTC,CASSSLSGPSGGYTF
TRBV19,many,TRBJ1-1,TRBD1,TGTGCCAGTAGTCCAACGGACAGGGCGGAGGGGGCTGAAGCTTTCTTT,CASSPTDRAEGAEAFF
TRBV12-3/TRBV12-4,many,TRBJ2-7,TRBD2,TGTGCCAGCAGTTTTAAAGGACTAGCGGGACTTTCTTCCTACGAGCAGTACTTC,CASSFKGLAGLSSYEQYF
TRBV6-2/TRBV6-3,once,TRBJ2-7,TRBD2,TGTGCCAGCAGCTCGACTAGCGGTGTCTCCTACGAGCAGTACTTC,CASSSTSGVSYEQYF
TRBV30,-,TRBJ2-6,-,TGTGCCTGTTTTAAAACCTCTGGGGCCAACGTCCTGACTTTC,CACFKTSGANVLTF
TRBV6-1,many,TRBJ2-2,-,TGTGCCAGCACCATTTCTATGGACCTGAACACCGGGGAGCTGTTTTTT,CASTISMDLNTGELFF
TRBV6-5,many,TRBJ1-2,-,TGTGCCAGCAGTTACTCGACGGGGGCTCTCTATGGCTACACCTTC,CASSYSTGALYGYTF